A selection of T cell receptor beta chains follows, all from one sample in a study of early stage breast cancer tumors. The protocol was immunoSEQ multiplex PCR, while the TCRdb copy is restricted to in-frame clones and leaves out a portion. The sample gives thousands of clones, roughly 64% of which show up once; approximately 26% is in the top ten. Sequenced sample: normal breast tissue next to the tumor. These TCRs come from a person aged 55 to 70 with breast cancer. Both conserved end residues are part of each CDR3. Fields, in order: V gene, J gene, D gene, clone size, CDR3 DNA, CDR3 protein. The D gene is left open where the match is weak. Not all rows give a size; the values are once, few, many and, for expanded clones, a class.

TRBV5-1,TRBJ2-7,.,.,TGCGCCAGCAGCCAAGATTCCTCCGGGTTTTCCTACGAGCAGTACTTC,CASSQDSSGFSYEQYF
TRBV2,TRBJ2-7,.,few,TGTGCCAGCAGTGCGCAGGCCGAGCAGTACTTC,CASSAQAEQYF
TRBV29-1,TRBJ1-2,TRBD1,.,TGCAGCGTTGAGGACAGGGGATATGGCTACACCTTC,CSVEDRGYGYTF
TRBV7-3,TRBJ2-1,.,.,TGTGCCAGCGGACCGCCGGGACACAAATCCAATGAGCAGTTCTTC,CASGPPGHKSNEQFF
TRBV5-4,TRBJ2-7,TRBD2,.,TGTGCCAGCAGCTTGGGTCCCGGGACTAGCGGGACCCCCTACGAGCAGTACTTC,CASSLGPGTSGTPYEQYF
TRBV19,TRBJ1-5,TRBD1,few,TGTGCCAGTAACCCTAGACAGGGATGGAATCAGCCCCAGCATTTT,CASNPRQGWNQPQHF
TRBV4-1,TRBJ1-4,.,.,TGCGCCAGCAGCCAACATACAGGGCCCCCTATAGTAATTTTT,CASSQHTGPPIVIF
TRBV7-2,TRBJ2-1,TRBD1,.,TGTGCCAGCAGCTCGGTGGGACAGGGCTTAGCTGAGCAGTTCTTC,CASSSVGQGLAEQFF
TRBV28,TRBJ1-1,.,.,TGTGCCAGCAGCCCGGCAGGGTACGGAATGAACACTGAAGCTTTCTTT,CASSPAGYGMNTEAFF
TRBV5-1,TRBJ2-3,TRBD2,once,TGCGCCAGCAGCTTAGGCGGGGGGGGTACGCAGTATTTT,CASSLGGGGTQYF
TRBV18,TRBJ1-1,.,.,TGTGCCAGCCTCGGGGGGGTCGTGGACACTGAAGCTTTCTTT,CASLGGVVDTEAFF
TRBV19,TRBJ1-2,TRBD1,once,TGTGCCAGTAGTACGCCATGGGACAGGAGACTTGGCTACACCTTC,CASSTPWDRRLGYTF
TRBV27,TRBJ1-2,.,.,TGTGCCAGCAGGGAGGACGGAAGAGCTAACTATGGCTACACCTTC,CASREDGRANYGYTF
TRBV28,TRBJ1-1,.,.,TGTGCCAGCAGTTTAAGTTTCGGGGCTCGCGGGAACACTGAAGCTTTCTTT,CASSLSFGARGNTEAFF
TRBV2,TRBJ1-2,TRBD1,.,TGTGCCAGCAGCTTAGACGGACAGGGCCTTCTTGGCTACACCTTC,CASSLDGQGLLGYTF
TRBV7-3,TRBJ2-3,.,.,TGTGCCAGCAGCTTAATGGGGGGACCAGATACGCAGTATTTT,CASSLMGGPDTQYF
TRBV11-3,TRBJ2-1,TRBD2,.,TGTGCCAGCAGCTTATCTAGCGGGAGTTACGGTGAGCAGTTCTTC,CASSLSSGSYGEQFF
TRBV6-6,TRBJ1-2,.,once,TGTGCCAGCGGAAAAGGACAGAGAAACTATGGCTACACCTTC,CASGKGQRNYGYTF
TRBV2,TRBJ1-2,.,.,TGTGCCAGCATTGTTGGTTGGGGGTTCTATGGCTACACCTTC,CASIVGWGFYGYTF
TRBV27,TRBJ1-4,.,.,TGTGCCAGCAGTTCCGACCGGACTACCTTCGCCGAAAAACTGTTTTTT,CASSSDRTTFAEKLFF
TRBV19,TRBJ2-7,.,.,TGTGCCAGTAGTATAGATCCGGGAACTTGGTCCGAGCAGTACTTC,CASSIDPGTWSEQYF
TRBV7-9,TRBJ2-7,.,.,TGTGCCAGCAGCTTATTGACAGCCTACGAGCAGTACTTC,CASSLLTAYEQYF
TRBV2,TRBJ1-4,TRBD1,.,TGTGCCAGCAGTGAAGAGGACAGGGCAGGGAAACTGTTTTTT,CASSEEDRAGKLFF
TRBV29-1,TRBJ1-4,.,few,TGCAGCGTCCATGTCACGGGGTCTAATGAAAAACTGTTTTTT,CSVHVTGSNEKLFF
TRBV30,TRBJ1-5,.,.,TGTGCCTGGAACTACGCCGGGGGATATCAGCCCCAGCATTTT,CAWNYAGGYQPQHF
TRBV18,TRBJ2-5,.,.,TGTGCCAGCTCACGGGGAGGAACTGGTGAGACCCAGTACTTC,CASSRGGTGETQYF
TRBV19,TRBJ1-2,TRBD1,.,TGTGCCAGTAGTATTTCCCGAGGACAGGGGAGAGGCTACACCTTC,CASSISRGQGRGYTF